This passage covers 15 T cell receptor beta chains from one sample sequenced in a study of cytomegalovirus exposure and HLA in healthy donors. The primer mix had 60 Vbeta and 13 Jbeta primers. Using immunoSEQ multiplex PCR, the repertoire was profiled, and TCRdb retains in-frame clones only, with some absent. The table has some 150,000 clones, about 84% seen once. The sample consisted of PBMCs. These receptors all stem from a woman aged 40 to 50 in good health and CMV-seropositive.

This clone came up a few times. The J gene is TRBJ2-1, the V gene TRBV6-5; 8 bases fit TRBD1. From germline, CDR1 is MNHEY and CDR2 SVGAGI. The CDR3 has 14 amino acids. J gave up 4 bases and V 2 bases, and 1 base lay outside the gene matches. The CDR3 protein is CASSYQGAYNEQFF. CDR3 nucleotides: TGTGCCAGCAGTTACCAGGGGGCGTACAATGAGCAGTTCTTC.

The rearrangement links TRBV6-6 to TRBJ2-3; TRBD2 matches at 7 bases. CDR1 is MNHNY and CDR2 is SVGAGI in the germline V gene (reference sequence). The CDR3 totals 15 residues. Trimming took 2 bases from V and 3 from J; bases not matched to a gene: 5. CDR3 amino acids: CASSYPGTTTDTQYF. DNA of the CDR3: TGTGCCAGCAGTTACCCCGGGACTACAACAGATACGCAGTATTTT.

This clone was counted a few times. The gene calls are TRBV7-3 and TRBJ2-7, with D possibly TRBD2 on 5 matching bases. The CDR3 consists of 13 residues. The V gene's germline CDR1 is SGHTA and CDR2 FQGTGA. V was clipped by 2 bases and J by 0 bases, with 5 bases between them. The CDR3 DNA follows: TGTGCCAGCAGCTTAGGACTCTCCTACGAGCAGTACTTC. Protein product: CASSLGLSYEQYF.

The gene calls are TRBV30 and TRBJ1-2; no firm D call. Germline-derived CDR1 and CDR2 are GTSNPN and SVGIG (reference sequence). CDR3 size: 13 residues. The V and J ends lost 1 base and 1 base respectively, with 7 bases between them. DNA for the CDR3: TGTGCCTGGAGTGAAGTACATAACTATGGCTACACCTTC. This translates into CAWSEVHNYGYTF.

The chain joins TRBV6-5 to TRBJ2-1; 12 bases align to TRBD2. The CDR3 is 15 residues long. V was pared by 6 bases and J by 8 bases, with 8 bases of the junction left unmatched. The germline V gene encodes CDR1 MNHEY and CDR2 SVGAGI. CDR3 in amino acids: CASRRLAGGRDEQFF. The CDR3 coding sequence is TGTGCCAGCAGACGGCTAGCGGGAGGGAGGGATGAGCAGTTCTTC.

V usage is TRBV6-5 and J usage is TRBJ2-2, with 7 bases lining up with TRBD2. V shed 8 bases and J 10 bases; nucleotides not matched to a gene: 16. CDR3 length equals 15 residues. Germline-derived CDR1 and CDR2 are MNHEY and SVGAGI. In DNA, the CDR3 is TGTGCCAGCGGGCGGGGGTCCTTCCCAGCTCAGGAGCTGTTTTTT. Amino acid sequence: CASGRGSFPAQELFF.

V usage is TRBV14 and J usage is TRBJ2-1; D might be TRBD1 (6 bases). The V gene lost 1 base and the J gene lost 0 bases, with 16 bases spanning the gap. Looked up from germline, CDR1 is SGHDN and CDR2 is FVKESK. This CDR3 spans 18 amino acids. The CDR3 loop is CASSQVPWDTSSYNEQFF. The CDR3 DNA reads TGTGCCAGCAGCCAAGTTCCGTGGGACACCAGCTCCTACAATGAGCAGTTCTTC.

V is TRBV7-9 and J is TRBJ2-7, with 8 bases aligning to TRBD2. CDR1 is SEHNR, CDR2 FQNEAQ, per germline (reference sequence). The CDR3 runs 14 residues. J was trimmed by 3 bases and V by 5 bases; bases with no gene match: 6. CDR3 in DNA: TGTGCCAGCAGCCAACTAGCGGACAGCTACGAGCAGTACTTC. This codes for CASSQLADSYEQYF.

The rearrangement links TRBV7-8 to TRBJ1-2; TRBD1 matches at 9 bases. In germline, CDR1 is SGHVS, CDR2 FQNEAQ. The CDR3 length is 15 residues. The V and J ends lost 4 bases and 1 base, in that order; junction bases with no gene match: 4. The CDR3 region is CASSYRQGVNYGYTF. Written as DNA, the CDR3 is TGTGCCAGCAGCTATCGACAGGGGGTTAACTATGGCTACACCTTC.

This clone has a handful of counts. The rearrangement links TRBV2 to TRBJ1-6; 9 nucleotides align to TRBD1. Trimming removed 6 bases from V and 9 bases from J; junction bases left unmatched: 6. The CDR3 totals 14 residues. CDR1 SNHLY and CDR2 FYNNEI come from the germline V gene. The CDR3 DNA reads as TGTGCCAGCAGCCTACAGGGGGCGCTTTCACCCCTCCACTTT. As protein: CASSLQGALSPLHF.

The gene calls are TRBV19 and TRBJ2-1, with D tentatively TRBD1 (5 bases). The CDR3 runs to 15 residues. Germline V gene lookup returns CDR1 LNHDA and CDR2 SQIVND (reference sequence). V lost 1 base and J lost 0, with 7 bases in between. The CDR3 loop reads CASSIGQHSYNEQFF. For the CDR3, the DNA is TGTGCCAGTAGTATAGGACAGCACTCCTACAATGAGCAGTTCTTC.

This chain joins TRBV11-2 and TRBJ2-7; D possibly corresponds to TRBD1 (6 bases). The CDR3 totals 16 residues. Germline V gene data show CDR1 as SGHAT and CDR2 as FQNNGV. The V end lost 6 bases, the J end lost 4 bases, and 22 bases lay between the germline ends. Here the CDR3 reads CASRGSSGTRLYEQYF. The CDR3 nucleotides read TGTGCCAGCAGAGGTAGTTCCGGGACACGTCTTTACGAGCAGTACTTC.

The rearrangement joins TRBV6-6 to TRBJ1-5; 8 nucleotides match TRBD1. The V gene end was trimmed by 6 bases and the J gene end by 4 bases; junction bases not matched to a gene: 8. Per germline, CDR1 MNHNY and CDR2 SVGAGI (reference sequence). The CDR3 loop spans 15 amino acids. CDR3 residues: CASSMGGTGNQPQHF. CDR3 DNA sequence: TGTGCCAGCAGCATGGGCGGGACAGGTAATCAGCCCCAGCATTTT.

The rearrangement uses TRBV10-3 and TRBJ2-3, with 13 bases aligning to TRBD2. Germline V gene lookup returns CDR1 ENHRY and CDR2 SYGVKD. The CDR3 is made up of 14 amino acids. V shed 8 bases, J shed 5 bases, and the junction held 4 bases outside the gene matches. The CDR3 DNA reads TGTGCCATCGGACTAGCGGGAGCGGAAGATACGCAGTATTTT. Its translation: CAIGLAGAEDTQYF.

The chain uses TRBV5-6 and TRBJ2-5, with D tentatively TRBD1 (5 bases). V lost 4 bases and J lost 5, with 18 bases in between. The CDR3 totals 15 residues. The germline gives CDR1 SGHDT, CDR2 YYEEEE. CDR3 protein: CASSKNGQGEETQYF. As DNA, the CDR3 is TGTGCCAGCAGCAAGAACGGCCAGGGTGAGGAGACCCAGTACTTC.